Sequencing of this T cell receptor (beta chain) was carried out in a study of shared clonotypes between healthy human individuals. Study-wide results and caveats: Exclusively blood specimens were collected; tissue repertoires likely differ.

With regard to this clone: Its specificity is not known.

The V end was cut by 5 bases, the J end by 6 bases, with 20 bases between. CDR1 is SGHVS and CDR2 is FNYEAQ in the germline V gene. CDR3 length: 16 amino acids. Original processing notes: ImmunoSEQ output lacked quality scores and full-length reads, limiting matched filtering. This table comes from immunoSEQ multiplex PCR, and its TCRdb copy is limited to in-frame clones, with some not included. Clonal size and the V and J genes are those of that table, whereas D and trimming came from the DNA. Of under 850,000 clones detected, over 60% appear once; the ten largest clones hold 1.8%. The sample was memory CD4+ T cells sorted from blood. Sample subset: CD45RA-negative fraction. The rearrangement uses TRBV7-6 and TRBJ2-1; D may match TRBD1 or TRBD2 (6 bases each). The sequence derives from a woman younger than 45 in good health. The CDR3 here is CASSPNRAGGSNEQFF. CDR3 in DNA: TGTGCCAGCAGCCCAAACAGGGCCGGGGGCTCCAATGAGCAGTTCTTC.